This T cell receptor beta chain was identified in a study of blood T cell repertoires in COVID-19. On the study more broadly: Italy, Spain and the United States were the sources of the convalescent and acute COVID-19 samples.

Authors' analysis steps: Estimates of nucleated cell counts were drawn from the amplification of reference gene primers. Sequencing was performed with immunoSEQ multiplex PCR; in TCRdb, only in-frame clones are kept and a portion is missing. V and J calls and clone size are those listed in that table; D and trimming were worked out from the DNA. The sample shows under 200,000 clones, 65% to 85% of them seen only once. Germline V gene data show CDR1 as LGHDT and CDR2 as YNNKEL (reference sequence). CDR3 length: 12 amino acids. V was clipped by 4 bases and J by 2 bases, with 5 bases between them. Sequenced material: peripheral blood. The clonotype was recovered from a woman in her sixties with acute or convalescent COVID-19. This chain connects TRBV3-1 (or the pseudogene TRBV3-2) to TRBJ2-5, with D perhaps TRBD1 (5 bases). CDR3 protein: CASSRQQETQYF. The CDR3 DNA reads as TGTGCCAGCAGCCGACAGCAAGAGACCCAGTACTTC.